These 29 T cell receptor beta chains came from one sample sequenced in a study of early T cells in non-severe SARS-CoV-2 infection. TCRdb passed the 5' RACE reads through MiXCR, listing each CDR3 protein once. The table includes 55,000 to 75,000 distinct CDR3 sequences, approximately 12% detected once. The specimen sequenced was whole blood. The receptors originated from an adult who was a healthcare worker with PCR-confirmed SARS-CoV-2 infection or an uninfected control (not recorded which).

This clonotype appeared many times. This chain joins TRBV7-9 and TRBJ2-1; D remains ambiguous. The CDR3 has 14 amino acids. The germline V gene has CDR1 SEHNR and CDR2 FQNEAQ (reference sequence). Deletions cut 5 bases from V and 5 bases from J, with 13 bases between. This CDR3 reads CASSPRAANNEQFF. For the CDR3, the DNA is TGTGCCAGCAGCCCACGGGCAGCAAACAATGAGCAGTTCTTC.

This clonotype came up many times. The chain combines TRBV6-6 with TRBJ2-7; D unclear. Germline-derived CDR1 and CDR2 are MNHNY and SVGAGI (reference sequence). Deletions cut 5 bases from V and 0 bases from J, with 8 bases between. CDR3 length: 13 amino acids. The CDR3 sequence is CASSVGRSYEQYF. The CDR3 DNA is TGTGCCAGCAGTGTGGGTCGCTCCTACGAGCAGTACTTC.

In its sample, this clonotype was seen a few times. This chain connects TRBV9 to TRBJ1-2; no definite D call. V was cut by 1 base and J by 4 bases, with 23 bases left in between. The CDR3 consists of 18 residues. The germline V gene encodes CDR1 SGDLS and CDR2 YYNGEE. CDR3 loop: CASSVTVHVDLRPYGYTF. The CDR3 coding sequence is TGTGCCAGCAGCGTAACCGTACACGTGGACTTAAGGCCCTATGGCTACACCTTC.

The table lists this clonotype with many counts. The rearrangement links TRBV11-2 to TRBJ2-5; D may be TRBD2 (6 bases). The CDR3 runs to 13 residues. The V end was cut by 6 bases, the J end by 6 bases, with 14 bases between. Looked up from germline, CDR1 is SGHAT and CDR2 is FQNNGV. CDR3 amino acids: CASRLEGGQTQYF. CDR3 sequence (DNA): TGTGCCAGCAGATTGGAGGGCGGGCAGACCCAGTACTTC.

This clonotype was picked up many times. This CDR3 is CAWSQGFDSYNEQFF. The CDR3 nucleotides read TGTGCCTGGAGTCAGGGGTTTGACTCCTACAATGAGCAGTTCTTC. The gene calls are TRBV30 and TRBJ2-1; the D gene is possibly TRBD1 (6 bases). Germline V gene data show CDR1 as GTSNPN and CDR2 as SVGIG (reference sequence). The CDR3 runs to 15 residues. V was shortened by 2 bases and J by 0 bases, with 11 bases between the two germline ends.

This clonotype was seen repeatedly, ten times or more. The CDR3 sequence is CASKTSGSYNEQFF. CDR3 DNA sequence: TGTGCCAGCAAAACTAGCGGGAGTTACAATGAGCAGTTCTTC. The chain has TRBV12-3 or TRBV12-4 and TRBJ2-1; 11 bases match TRBD2. After removal of 7 bases from V and 4 bases from J, the junction contained 3 bases not matched to a gene. This CDR3 contains 14 residues.

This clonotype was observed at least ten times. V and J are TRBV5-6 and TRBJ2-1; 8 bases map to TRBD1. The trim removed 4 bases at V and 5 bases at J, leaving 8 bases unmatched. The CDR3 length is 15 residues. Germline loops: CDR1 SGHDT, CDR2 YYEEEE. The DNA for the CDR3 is TGTGCCAGCAGCGTCGGACAGGGACTCCACAATGAGCAGTTCTTC. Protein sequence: CASSVGQGLHNEQFF.

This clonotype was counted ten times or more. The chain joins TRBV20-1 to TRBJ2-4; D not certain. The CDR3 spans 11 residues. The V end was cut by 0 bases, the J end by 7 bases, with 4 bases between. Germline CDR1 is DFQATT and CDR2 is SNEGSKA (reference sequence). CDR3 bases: TGCAGTGCTAGAGATGATAACATTCAGTACTTC. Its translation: CSARDDNIQYF.

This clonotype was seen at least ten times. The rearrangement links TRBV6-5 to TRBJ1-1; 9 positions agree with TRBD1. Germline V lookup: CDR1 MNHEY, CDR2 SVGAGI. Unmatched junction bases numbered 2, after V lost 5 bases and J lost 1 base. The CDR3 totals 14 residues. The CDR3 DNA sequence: TGTGCCAGCAGTACGGGACAGGGGAACACTGAAGCTTTCTTT. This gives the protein CASSTGQGNTEAFF.

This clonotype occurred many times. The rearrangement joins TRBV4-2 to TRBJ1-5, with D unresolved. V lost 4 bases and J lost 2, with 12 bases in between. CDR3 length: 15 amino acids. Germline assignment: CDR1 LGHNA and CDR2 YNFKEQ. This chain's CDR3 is CASSPRPRGNQPQHF. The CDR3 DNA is TGTGCCAGCAGCCCCCGCCCCCGCGGCAATCAGCCCCAGCATTTT.

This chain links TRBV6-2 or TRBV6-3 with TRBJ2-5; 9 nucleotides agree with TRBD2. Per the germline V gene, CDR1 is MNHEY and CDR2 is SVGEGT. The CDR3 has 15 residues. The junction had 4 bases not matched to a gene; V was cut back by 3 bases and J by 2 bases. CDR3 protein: CASSYRLAVQETQYF. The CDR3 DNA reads TGTGCCAGCAGTTATCGACTAGCGGTTCAAGAGACCCAGTACTTC.

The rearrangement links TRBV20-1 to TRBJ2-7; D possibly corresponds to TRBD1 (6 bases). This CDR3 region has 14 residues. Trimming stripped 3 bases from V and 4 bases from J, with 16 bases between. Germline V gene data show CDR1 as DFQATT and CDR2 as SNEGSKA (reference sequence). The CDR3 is CSASNGQSRYEQYF. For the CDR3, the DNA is TGCAGTGCTAGTAACGGACAGTCCAGATACGAGCAGTACTTC.

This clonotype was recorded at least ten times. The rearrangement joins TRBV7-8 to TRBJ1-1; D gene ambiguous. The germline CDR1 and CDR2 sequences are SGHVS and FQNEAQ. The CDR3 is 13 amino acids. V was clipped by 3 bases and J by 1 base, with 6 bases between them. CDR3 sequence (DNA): TGTGCCAGCAGCTTTTCAGGGAACACTGAAGCTTTCTTT. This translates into CASSFSGNTEAFF.

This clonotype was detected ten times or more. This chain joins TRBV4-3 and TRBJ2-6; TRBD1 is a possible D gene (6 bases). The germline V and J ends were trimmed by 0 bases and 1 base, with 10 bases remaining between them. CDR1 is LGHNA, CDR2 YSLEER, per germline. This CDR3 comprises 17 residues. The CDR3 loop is CASSQEAGASGANVLTF. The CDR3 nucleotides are TGCGCCAGCAGCCAAGAAGCAGGGGCGTCTGGGGCCAACGTCCTGACTTTC.

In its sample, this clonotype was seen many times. DNA for the CDR3: TGCAGTGCCACTAGTTCGTTTGTAAAAAGCTCCTACAATGAGCAGTTCTTC. It yields the protein CSATSSFVKSSYNEQFF. The chain is built from TRBV20-1 and TRBJ2-1; D is perhaps TRBD2 (5 bases). This CDR3 has 17 amino acids. Looked up from germline, CDR1 is DFQATT and CDR2 is SNEGSKA (reference sequence). The V gene lost 6 bases and the J gene lost 0 bases, with 21 bases spanning the gap.

The CDR3 DNA reads TGTGCCAGCAACACACAAGGGACTAGCGGGGGGAAAGATACGCAGTATTTT. Translating it yields CASNTQGTSGGKDTQYF. J is TRBJ2-3 and V is TRBV11-2; 15 bases are a match to TRBD2. There are 17 residues in the CDR3. Germline values: CDR1 SGHAT, CDR2 FQNNGV. The J segment lost 5 bases and the V segment lost 7 bases, leaving 10 bases of the junction unmatched.

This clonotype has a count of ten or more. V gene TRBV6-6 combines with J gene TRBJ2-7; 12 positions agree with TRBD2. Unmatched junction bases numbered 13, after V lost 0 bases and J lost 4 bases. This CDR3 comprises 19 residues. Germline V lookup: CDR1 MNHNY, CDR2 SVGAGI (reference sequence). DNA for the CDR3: TGTGCCAGCAGTTACTCCGACCTAGGACTAGCGGGATCCATTTACGAGCAGTACTTC. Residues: CASSYSDLGLAGSIYEQYF.

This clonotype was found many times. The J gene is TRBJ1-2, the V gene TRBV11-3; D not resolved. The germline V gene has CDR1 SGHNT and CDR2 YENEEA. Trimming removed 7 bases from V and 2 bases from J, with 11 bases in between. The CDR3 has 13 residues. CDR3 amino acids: CASTLDGNYGYTF. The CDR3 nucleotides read TGTGCCAGCACCCTAGACGGAAACTATGGCTACACCTTC.

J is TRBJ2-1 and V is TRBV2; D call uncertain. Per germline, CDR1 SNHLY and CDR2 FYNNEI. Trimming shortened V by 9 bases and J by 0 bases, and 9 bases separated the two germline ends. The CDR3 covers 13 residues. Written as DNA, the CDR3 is TGTGCCAGTGAGTATAGCTCCTACAATGAGCAGTTCTTC. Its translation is CASEYSSYNEQFF.

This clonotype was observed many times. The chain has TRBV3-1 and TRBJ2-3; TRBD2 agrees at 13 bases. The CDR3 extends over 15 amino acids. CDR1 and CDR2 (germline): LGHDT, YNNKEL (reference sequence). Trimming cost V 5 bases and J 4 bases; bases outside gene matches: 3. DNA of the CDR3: TGTGCCAGCAGCTGGACTAGCGGGAGCTCAGATACGCAGTATTTT. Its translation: CASSWTSGSSDTQYF.

The CDR3 here is CASIPLEGDTEAFF. The CDR3 DNA reads as TGTGCCAGCATTCCTCTTGAGGGGGACACTGAAGCTTTCTTT. This chain uses TRBV28 with TRBJ1-1; maybe TRBD1 (6 bases). The V gene lost 7 bases and the J gene lost 3 bases, with 15 bases spanning the gap. The CDR3 totals 14 residues. Germline V gene data show CDR1 as MDHEN and CDR2 as SYDVKM.

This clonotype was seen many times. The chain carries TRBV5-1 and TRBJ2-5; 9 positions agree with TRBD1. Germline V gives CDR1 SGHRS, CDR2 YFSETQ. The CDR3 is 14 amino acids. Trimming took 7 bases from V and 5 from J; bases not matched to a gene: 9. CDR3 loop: CASRTGQGRETQYF. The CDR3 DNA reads TGCGCCAGCCGAACCGGACAGGGGAGGGAGACCCAGTACTTC.

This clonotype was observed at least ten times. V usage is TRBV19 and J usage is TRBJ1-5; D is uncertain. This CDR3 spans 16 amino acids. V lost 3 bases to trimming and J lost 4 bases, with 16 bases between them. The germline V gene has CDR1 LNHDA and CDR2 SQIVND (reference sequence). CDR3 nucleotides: TGTGCCAGTAGTATCCAGGCGTCAGTCCGAAATCAGCCCCAGCATTTT. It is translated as CASSIQASVRNQPQHF.

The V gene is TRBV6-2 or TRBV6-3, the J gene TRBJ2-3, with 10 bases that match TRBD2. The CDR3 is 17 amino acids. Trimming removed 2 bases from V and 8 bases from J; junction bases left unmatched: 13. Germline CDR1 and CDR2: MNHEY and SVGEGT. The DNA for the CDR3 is TGTGCCAGCAGTTACCTGACAGCGGGAGGGCCTTGGAGTACGCAGTATTTT. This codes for CASSYLTAGGPWSTQYF.

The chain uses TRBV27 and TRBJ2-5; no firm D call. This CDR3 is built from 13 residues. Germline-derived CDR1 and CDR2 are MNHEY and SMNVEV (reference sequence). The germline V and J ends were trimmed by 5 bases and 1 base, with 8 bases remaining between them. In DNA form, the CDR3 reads TGTGCCAGCAGTCCCTTCTCCCAAGAGACCCAGTACTTC. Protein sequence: CASSPFSQETQYF.

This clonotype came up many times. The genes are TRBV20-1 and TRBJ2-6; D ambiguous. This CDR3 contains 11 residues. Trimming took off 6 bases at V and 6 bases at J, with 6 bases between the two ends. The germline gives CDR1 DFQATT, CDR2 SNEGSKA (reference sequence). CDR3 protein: CSAWEANVLTF. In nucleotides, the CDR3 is TGCAGTGCCTGGGAGGCCAACGTCCTGACTTTC.

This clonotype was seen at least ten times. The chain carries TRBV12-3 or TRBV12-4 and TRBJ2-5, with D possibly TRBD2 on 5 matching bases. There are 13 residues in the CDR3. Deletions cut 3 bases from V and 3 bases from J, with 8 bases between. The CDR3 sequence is CASSFAGEETQYF. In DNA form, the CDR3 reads TGTGCCAGCAGTTTTGCCGGGGAAGAGACCCAGTACTTC.

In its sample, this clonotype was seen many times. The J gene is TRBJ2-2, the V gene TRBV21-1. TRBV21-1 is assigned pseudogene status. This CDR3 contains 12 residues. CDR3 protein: CASSRSPGELFF. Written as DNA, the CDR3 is TGTGCCAGCAGCCGGAGTCCCGGGGAGCTGTTTTTT.

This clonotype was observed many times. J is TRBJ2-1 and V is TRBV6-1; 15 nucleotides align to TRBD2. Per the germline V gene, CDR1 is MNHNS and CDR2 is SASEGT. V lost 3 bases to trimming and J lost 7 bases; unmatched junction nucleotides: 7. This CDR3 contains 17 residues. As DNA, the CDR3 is TGTGCCAGCAGTGATCGGGTAGGGACTAGCGGGGGGAATGAGCAGTTCTTC. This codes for CASSDRVGTSGGNEQFF.